This is a list of T cell receptor beta chains from one sample in a study of blood T cell repertoires in COVID-19. Profiled with immunoSEQ multiplex PCR; TCRdb holds only in-frame clones, not every one. This table has hundreds of thousands of clones, 88% appearing once. The sequenced sample was peripheral blood. The receptor source for this set is an elderly man with acute or convalescent COVID-19. Both conserved end residues are part of each CDR3. The order of the fields is V gene, J gene, CDR3 protein.

TRBV5-5	TRBJ2-7	CASSTQGYEQYF
TRBV9	TRBJ1-2	CASSPRTGGMGYTF
TRBV5-8	TRBJ1-5	CASSLALDRAGNQPQHF
TRBV6-2/TRBV6-3	TRBJ2-3	CASSYLTRASGGADTQYF
TRBV12-3/TRBV12-4	TRBJ1-5	CASSFRNTQPQHF
TRBV5-1	TRBJ2-5	CASSSGQGATETQYF
TRBV3-1/TRBV3-2	TRBJ1-1	CATGPQEGEAFF
TRBV28	TRBJ1-4	CASSLVGTNEKLFF
TRBV4-3	TRBJ1-2	CASSQPGQGRGGYTF
TRBV19	TRBJ1-4	CASSEAAGAEKLFF
TRBV28	TRBJ1-1	CASRTGGRNTEAFF
TRBV28	TRBJ2-7	CASSTGTGGLDYEQYF
TRBV7-2	TRBJ1-3	CASSSFRTGQYSGNTIYF
TRBV18	TRBJ1-3	CASSPTSGGSGNTIYF
TRBV5-6	TRBJ2-5	CASSTGLAGSQETQYF
TRBV28	TRBJ1-5	CASSTQGPNQPQHF
TRBV6-6	TRBJ2-7	CASSSLRGGEQYF
TRBV5-1	TRBJ1-3	CASSLARASGNTIYF
TRBV6-1	TRBJ1-2	CASSEGWGANYGYTF
TRBV28	TRBJ1-2	CASSTLRYGYTF
TRBV7-9	TRBJ2-7	CASTSTGLAGSYEQYF
TRBV2	TRBJ2-2	CASEGTAPELFF
TRBV15	TRBJ1-3	CATSGPGFLTYF
TRBV15	TRBJ2-5	CATSRPTSFMETQYF
TRBV5-6	TRBJ2-7	CASSAGQGYEQYF
TRBV19	TRBJ2-5	CASSGQGVRETQYF
TRBV28	TRBJ1-1	CASSLHRGSNTEAFF
TRBV19	TRBJ1-4	CASSRSQGAANEKLFF
TRBV6-5	TRBJ1-3	CASSYSMQGLGNTIYF
TRBV2	TRBJ2-5	CASRNSGGETQYF
TRBV10-3	TRBJ2-4	CAISEGRTGFPKNIQYF
TRBV9	TRBJ2-1	CASSVATGGPYNEQFF
TRBV4-1	TRBJ1-2	CASSQEIFNRRRGNYGYTF
TRBV28	TRBJ2-4	CASSLKLAAPLGIQYF
TRBV5-5	TRBJ1-4	CASSGTANNEKLFF
TRBV6-6	TRBJ1-1	CASGGGVEAFF
TRBV6-5	TRBJ1-2	CASSYRGRGNYGYTF
TRBV27	TRBJ2-5	CASSSQGASHYPPGTQYF
TRBV25-1	TRBJ1-5	CASSESGPGQGNQPQHF
TRBV12-5	TRBJ1-2	CASGLEEGAASSGYTF
TRBV9	TRBJ1-2	CASSPGQGDYGYTF
TRBV9	TRBJ2-4	CASSPQGTSGVGAKNIQYF
TRBV7-9	TRBJ1-4	CASSFGQGDEKLFF
TRBV7-2	TRBJ2-3	CASSLKAGTQYF
TRBV19	TRBJ1-5	CASSIARRAGGDRQPQHF
TRBV6-6	TRBJ1-1	CASSPGTGVGNTEAFF
TRBV29-1	TRBJ2-7	CSISGTGHYEQYF
TRBV29-1	TRBJ2-1	CSVVGWAGYSYNEQFF
TRBV10-3	TRBJ2-1	CAISGTSGGAGNEQFF
TRBV5-4	TRBJ1-1	CASSLAGGTGTEAFF
TRBV19	TRBJ1-5	CASSMQRGLSNQPQHF
TRBV28	TRBJ1-1	CASSPGTGPMNTEAFF
TRBV5-5	TRBJ1-3	CASSRTGGEGNTIYF
TRBV28	TRBJ1-2	CASSFSGGGYTF
TRBV6-2/TRBV6-3	TRBJ1-3	CASSPTRQEFSYRISGNTIYF
TRBV6-6	TRBJ2-7	CASSYSGGPEQYF
TRBV9	TRBJ1-6	CASSAGTGRNSPLHF
TRBV4-1	TRBJ2-1	CASGGLARRDEQFF
TRBV2	TRBJ1-1	CASSTHRGRTEAFF
TRBV4-1	TRBJ2-2	CASSQDGPSGYTGELFF